A single sample is the source of the 24 T cell receptor beta chains below, sequenced in a study of CD8 T cells in ankylosing spondylitis. TCRdb independently ran MiXCR on the 5' RACE reads; one entry per CDR3 protein. The data show some 120,000 distinct CDR3 sequences, with 6% to 8.5% seen just once and over 9% held by the top ten. Sequencing was performed on blood, either unsorted or a sorted T cell fraction (not recorded which). All receptors derive from a male donor with ankylosing spondylitis or in good health (not recorded which).

The sample holds many counts of this clonotype. The chain is built from TRBV5-1 and TRBJ1-1; 7 nucleotides match TRBD1. The CDR3 covers 13 residues. Germline loops: CDR1 SGHRS, CDR2 YFSETQ. V shed 4 bases, J shed 4 bases, and the junction held 4 bases outside the gene matches. The CDR3 DNA sequence: TGCGCCAGCAGCGTACAGGGGCCCACTGAAGCTTTCTTT. It codes for CASSVQGPTEAFF.

There are many counts of this clonotype. The chain is built from TRBV5-1 and TRBJ2-2; D not certain. Germline CDR1 and CDR2: SGHRS and YFSETQ. The CDR3 sequence is 14 residues long. V lost 4 bases and J 0 bases, leaving 7 bases between the germline ends. The CDR3 reads CASSPSTNTGELFF. The CDR3 region has the DNA TGCGCCAGCAGCCCATCAACGAACACCGGGGAGCTGTTTTTT.

Ten or more counts support this clonotype. V usage is TRBV6-1 and J usage is TRBJ1-5; D might be TRBD1 (5 bases). Trimming removed 6 bases from V and 7 bases from J, with 16 bases in between. The CDR3 loop spans 14 amino acids. CDR1 and CDR2 (germline): MNHNS, SASEGT. The DNA of the CDR3 is TGTGCCAGCAGCCCTGGGGGGGTAGGACAGCCCCAGCATTTT. This codes for CASSPGGVGQPQHF.

The chain has TRBV5-1 and TRBJ2-3; TRBD2 matches at 10 bases. The V gene's germline CDR1 is SGHRS and CDR2 YFSETQ. J was trimmed by 6 bases and V by 4 bases; bases with no gene match: 5. The CDR3 runs to 14 residues. This chain's CDR3 is CASSASGGADTQYF. CDR3 coding DNA: TGCGCCAGCAGCGCAAGCGGGGGGGCGGATACGCAGTATTTT.

This clonotype was recorded many times. Written as DNA, the CDR3 is TGTGCCAGCAGTTTTTCCACCGGGGAGCTGTTTTTT. Residues: CASSFSTGELFF. This chain connects TRBV28 to TRBJ2-2; D gene uncertain. V was cut by 3 bases and J by 4 bases, with 3 bases left in between. CDR1 MDHEN and CDR2 SYDVKM come from the germline V gene. The CDR3 covers 12 residues.

In its sample, this clonotype was seen many times. The V gene is TRBV28, the J gene TRBJ2-2, with 9 bases fitting TRBD2. V lost 5 bases and J lost 5; bases outside the gene matches: 12. In germline, CDR1 is MDHEN, CDR2 SYDVKM. CDR3 size: 17 residues. CDR3 protein: CASSPKPAGGETGELFF. The CDR3 nucleotides read TGTGCCAGCAGTCCAAAGCCGGCGGGAGGGGAGACCGGGGAGCTGTTTTTT.

At least ten counts were recorded for this clonotype. The chain couples TRBV12-3 or TRBV12-4 to TRBJ2-7; D gene uncertain. Trimming took 6 bases from V and 6 from J, leaving 18 bases between them. The CDR3 totals 14 residues. DNA of the CDR3: TGTGCCAGCAGCACATCCCCCCCCTCTCTCGAGCAGTACTTC. Translation: CASSTSPPSLEQYF.

This clonotype appeared many times. Here the CDR3 DNA reads TGTGCCAGCAGCTTAGGGTTAGCGGAGCATCATACGCAGTATTTT. It codes for CASSLGLAEHHTQYF. V usage is TRBV7-9 and J usage is TRBJ2-3, with TRBD2 as a possible D gene (6 bases). Per germline, CDR1 SEHNR and CDR2 FQNEAQ (reference sequence). The CDR3 is 15 amino acids. V shed 1 base and J shed 7 bases, with 15 bases lying between them.

Many counts were recorded for this clonotype. The J gene is TRBJ1-1, the V gene TRBV7-8; 7 positions match TRBD1. V trimming: 5 bases; J trimming: 0 bases; junction bases outside the gene matches: 3. Germline V lookup: CDR1 SGHVS, CDR2 FQNEAQ. This CDR3 has 14 residues. CDR3 sequence: CASSRDRVNTEAFF. The DNA of the CDR3 is TGTGCCAGCAGCAGAGACAGGGTGAACACTGAAGCTTTCTTT.

Many counts were recorded for this clonotype. V usage is TRBV2 and J usage is TRBJ2-1; D call uncertain. Germline CDR1 SNHLY, CDR2 FYNNEI. The V end was cut by 5 bases, the J end by 6 bases, with 8 bases between. The CDR3 loop spans 12 amino acids. Here the CDR3 reads CASSPTSNEQFF. For the CDR3, the DNA is TGTGCCAGCAGTCCAACTTCCAATGAGCAGTTCTTC.

This clonotype was seen many times. The chain couples TRBV20-1 to TRBJ2-1, with 10 bases fitting TRBD2. The J segment lost 9 bases and the V segment lost 0 bases, leaving 8 bases of the junction unmatched. In germline, CDR1 is DFQATT, CDR2 SNEGSKA (reference sequence). The CDR3 extends over 15 amino acids. As DNA, the CDR3 is TGCAGTGCTAGAGATCCCTTAGCGGGAGGTACTGAGCAGTTCTTC. Protein: CSARDPLAGGTEQFF.

This clonotype was counted at least ten times. The V gene is TRBV5-1, the J gene TRBJ2-7; D is uncertain. The CDR3 extends over 12 amino acids. Germline V CDR1 and CDR2: SGHRS, YFSETQ. Between the trimmed V and J ends, which lost 4 bases and 3 bases, there was a span of 8 bases. CDR3 residues: CASSTENYEQYF. CDR3 bases: TGCGCCAGCAGCACAGAAAACTACGAGCAGTACTTC. The entire variable domain, with the rest obtained from reference TRBV5-1 and TRBJ2-7, is as follows: KAGVTQTPRYLIKTRGQQVTLSCSPISGHRSVSWYQQTPGQGLQFLFEYFSETQRNKGNFPGRFSGRQFSNSRSEMNVSTLELGDSALYLCASSTENYEQYFGPGTRLTVT.

This clonotype was recorded many times. The CDR3 sequence is CASSIRTGGQTEAFF. CDR3 nucleotide sequence: TGCGCCAGCAGCATAAGGACAGGGGGCCAAACTGAAGCTTTCTTT. V is TRBV5-1 and J is TRBJ1-1, with 11 bases matching TRBD1. V was pared by 4 bases and J by 5 bases, with 7 bases of the junction left unmatched. Looked up from germline, CDR1 is SGHRS and CDR2 is YFSETQ. The CDR3 has 15 residues.

This clonotype was detected many times. The chain recombines TRBV5-1 with TRBJ2-5, with D hard to call. V shed 3 bases and J shed 2 bases, with 5 bases lying between them. This CDR3 comprises 12 residues. Germline CDR1 and CDR2: SGHRS and YFSETQ. CDR3 in amino acids: CASSYQQETQYF. For the CDR3, the DNA is TGCGCCAGCAGCTACCAACAAGAGACCCAGTACTTC. Combining the CDR3 with reference TRBV5-1 and TRBJ2-5 gives the whole variable domain KAGVTQTPRYLIKTRGQQVTLSCSPISGHRSVSWYQQTPGQGLQFLFEYFSETQRNKGNFPGRFSGRQFSNSRSEMNVSTLELGDSALYLCASSYQQETQYFGPGTRLLVL.

The sample holds many counts of this clonotype. The gene calls are TRBV12-3 or TRBV12-4 and TRBJ2-5; D gene uncertain. The CDR3 sequence is 13 residues long. V was shortened by 7 bases and J by 4 bases, with 13 bases between the two germline ends. CDR3 DNA sequence: TGTGCCAGCACCCACCTGAGGCGAGAGACCCAGTACTTC. Translated: CASTHLRRETQYF.

This clonotype was counted at least ten times. The J gene is TRBJ2-7, the V gene TRBV5-1, with 8 nucleotides matching TRBD1. Unmatched junction bases numbered 6, after V lost 4 bases and J lost 3 bases. This CDR3 has 14 residues. The germline CDR1 and CDR2 sequences are SGHRS and YFSETQ. This CDR3 is CASSTGQGGYEQYF. The CDR3 DNA follows: TGCGCCAGCAGCACCGGACAGGGCGGCTACGAGCAGTACTTC.

This clonotype occurred many times. This chain joins TRBV7-2 and TRBJ2-1; TRBD2 aligns across 10 bases. There are 17 residues in the CDR3. Germline V gene lookup returns CDR1 SGHTA and CDR2 FQGNSA. The J segment lost 2 bases and the V segment lost 3 bases, leaving 7 bases of the junction unmatched. The CDR3: CASSFQVGTSAYNEQFF. CDR3 nucleotide sequence: TGTGCCAGCAGCTTCCAAGTGGGGACTAGCGCCTACAATGAGCAGTTCTTC.

At least ten counts were recorded for this clonotype. V and J are TRBV20-1 and TRBJ2-1; 9 bases are shared with TRBD1. Germline CDR1 DFQATT, CDR2 SNEGSKA (reference sequence). With V trimmed by 7 bases and J by 4 bases, 5 bases remained unmatched. The CDR3 loop spans 13 amino acids. The CDR3: CSGRDRVYNEQFF. CDR3 coding DNA: TGCAGTGGCCGGGACAGGGTATACAATGAGCAGTTCTTC.

This chain joins TRBV4-1 and TRBJ2-3; possible D gene TRBD2, 5 bases. V shed 0 bases and J shed 1 base, with 11 bases lying between them. CDR1 and CDR2 from the germline V gene are MGHRA and YSYEKL. The CDR3 is 16 residues long. CDR3 sequence: CASSQDWVGGTDTQYF. Here the CDR3 DNA reads TGCGCCAGCAGCCAAGATTGGGTCGGGGGCACAGATACGCAGTATTTT.

This clonotype was detected only once. Just one base apart from a much larger clone, this may be a read error. This sequence joins TRBV5-1 and TRBJ1-5; D possibly corresponds to TRBD1 (6 bases). The CDR3 extends over 15 amino acids. Germline V gene data show CDR1 as SGHRS and CDR2 as YFSETQ. CDR3 in DNA: TGCGCCAGCAGCTTGGGGGCAGGGGCTAATCGGCCCCAGCATTTT. Translated: CASSLGAGANRPQHF.

This clonotype was observed at least ten times. This chain uses TRBV7-9 with TRBJ2-4; 7 bases agree with TRBD1. Germline trimming cut 0 bases from V and 0 bases from J; bases unmatched to any gene: 2. The CDR3 runs 16 residues. In germline, CDR1 is SEHNR, CDR2 FQNEAQ (reference sequence). The DNA for the CDR3 is TGTGCCAGCAGCTTAGCCGGGACAGTAGCCAAAAACATTCAGTACTTC. Translation: CASSLAGTVAKNIQYF.

This clonotype was seen at least ten times. The chain employs TRBV30 and TRBJ2-4; TRBD2 matches 7 bases. CDR1 is GTSNPN and CDR2 is SVGIG in the germline V gene (reference sequence). J was trimmed by 7 bases and V by 0 bases; bases with no gene match: 3. The CDR3 loop spans 13 amino acids. The DNA of the CDR3 is TGTGCCTGGAGTGTACGGGGAGGGAACATTCAGTACTTC. Amino acids: CAWSVRGGNIQYF.

This clonotype has ten or more counts. J is TRBJ2-5 and V is TRBV20-1; D remains ambiguous. CDR1 DFQATT and CDR2 SNEGSKA come from the germline V gene (reference sequence). Trimming took 6 bases from V and 3 from J, leaving 11 bases between them. This CDR3 has 12 amino acids. CDR3 residues: CSAKLVEETQYF. CDR3 in DNA: TGCAGTGCAAAGCTGGTCGAAGAGACCCAGTACTTC.

This clonotype was counted many times. This chain joins TRBV20-1 and TRBJ1-1, with D tentatively TRBD1 (6 bases). Germline CDR1 DFQATT, CDR2 SNEGSKA (reference sequence). The CDR3 has 14 residues. In DNA form, the CDR3 reads TGCAGGCCGGCCGCCGGACAGTCTAACACTGAAGCTTTCTTT. Translated: CRPAAGQSNTEAFF.